These T cell receptor beta chains were read from a single sample in a study of T cells after yellow fever vaccination. MiXCR was run by TCRdb on the 5' RACE reads, yielding one entry per CDR3 protein. The data show about 57,000 distinct CDR3 sequences, 7.4% seen once. This specimen was CD8+ T cells sorted from PBMCs, taken 15 days after the yellow fever booster vaccination. The receptors originated from a man aged 25-45 years who received the YFV17D yellow fever vaccine. Both conserved end residues are trimmed from each CDR3.

>10|TRBJ1-1|TRBV5-1
ASSFGTAEAF
>12|TRBJ2-5|TRBV20-1
SARDSSVAETQY
>14|TRBJ2-1|TRBV7-9
ATLPLEGSSYNEQF
>14|TRBJ2-5|TRBV20-1
SARDLAGGQQETQY
>12|TRBJ1-1|TRBV11-1
ASSHIGTGDEAF
>15|TRBJ2-1|TRBV14
ASSQELRLALYNEQF
>12|TRBJ2-7|TRBV6-5
ASSYSLAGHEQY
>13|TRBJ2-7|TRBV7-2
ASSLGLAGDLEQY
>11|TRBJ2-7|TRBV7-2
ASSLRQIYEQY
>11|TRBJ2-7|TRBV12-3/TRBV12-4
ASSPGTGGEQY
>14|TRBJ2-1|TRBV5-1
ASSLGRTSGSNEQF
>12|TRBJ2-7|TRBV29-1
SVEDGQGTYEQY
>11|TRBJ1-1|TRBV14
ASSPITGVAAF
>10|TRBJ2-7|TRBV20-1
SARGAAAEQY
>18|TRBJ2-3|TRBV4-3
ASSQELAEGVAGTTDTQY
>12|TRBJ1-5|TRBV27
ASSLRGVTQPQH
>13|TRBJ2-7|TRBV12-3/TRBV12-4
ASSLAGGDSYEQY
>15|TRBJ2-1|TRBV5-1
ASSGGTSGSSYNEQF
>12|TRBJ2-1|TRBV12-5
ASGLREGNNEQF
>16|TRBJ2-5|TRBV11-1
ACCFYLEGHPPRETQY
>14|TRBJ2-1|TRBV14
ASSHTGTGGHNEQF
>11|TRBJ2-1|TRBV28
ASSPLKRDEQF
>13|TRBJ2-2|TRBV4-3
ASSRGGVNTGELF
>13|TRBJ1-1|TRBV25-1
ASSAYRTQSNEAF
>9|TRBJ2-7|TRBV19
ATKGGYEQY
>13|TRBJ1-4|TRBV7-6
ASSLDLGAVEKLF
>12|TRBJ2-7|TRBV4-3
ASSQDSGSYEQY
>14|TRBJ2-5|TRBV10-3
AISESIRQAPETQY
>9|TRBJ2-1|TRBV6-5
ASTSNVEQF
>12|TRBJ1-5|TRBV7-2
ASSLSHVNQPQH
>10|TRBJ2-1|TRBV6-5
ASRPAGTKQF
>19|TRBJ1-5|TRBV6-2/TRBV6-3
ASSPLPGRGPDFYSNQPQH
>11|TRBJ2-3|TRBV19
ASNAGVTDTQY
>14|TRBJ1-5|TRBV19
ASSIDDGLSNQPQH
>11|TRBJ2-1|TRBV5-1
ATRLAGSGEQF
>14|TRBJ2-1|TRBV21-1
ASSKRADRGGNEQF
>9|TRBJ2-5|TRBV20-1
SAWGWETQY
>15|TRBJ2-7|TRBV6-2/TRBV6-3
ASSYSRDFESSYEQY
>10|TRBJ2-7|TRBV20-1
SARPETYEQY
>14|TRBJ2-5|TRBV7-9
ASSRNPGTERETQY
>12|TRBJ2-1|TRBV6-2/TRBV6-3
ASSNQPDYNEQF
>13|TRBJ2-1|TRBV6-2/TRBV6-3
ASSARTRGIHEQF
>10|TRBJ2-1|TRBV7-6
ASSLLWDEQF
>11|TRBJ2-7|TRBV27
ASSLFGGYEQY
>15|TRBJ2-1|TRBV5-3
AMSPSLVSGRHNEQF
>9|TRBJ1-2|TRBV24-1
ATTKIYGYT
>12|TRBJ2-7|TRBV14
ASSQELGGYEQY
>15|TRBJ2-3|TRBV7-9
ASTPSPPASGRDTQY
>10|TRBJ2-1|TRBV6-5
ASSYPRGGQF
>13|TRBJ1-2|TRBV15
ATSRDLGAPYGYT
>13|TRBJ1-1|TRBV3-1
ASSQALSTGDKAF
>14|TRBJ2-3|TRBV5-1
ASSFTSGSRTDTQY
>11|TRBJ2-5|TRBV12-3/TRBV12-4
ASSLEVLETQY
>13|TRBJ2-1|TRBV6-5
ASSYSDRGWDEQF
>13|TRBJ1-2|TRBV5-1
ASSLGQITNYGYT
>15|TRBJ2-3|TRBV15
ATSRDVTGGERDTQY
>11|TRBJ2-7|TRBV29-1
SVEGQGFYEQY
>14|TRBJ2-1|TRBV19
ASSMTSDSSYNEQF
>12|TRBJ2-1|TRBV6-2/TRBV6-3
ASSYSGMRSGQF